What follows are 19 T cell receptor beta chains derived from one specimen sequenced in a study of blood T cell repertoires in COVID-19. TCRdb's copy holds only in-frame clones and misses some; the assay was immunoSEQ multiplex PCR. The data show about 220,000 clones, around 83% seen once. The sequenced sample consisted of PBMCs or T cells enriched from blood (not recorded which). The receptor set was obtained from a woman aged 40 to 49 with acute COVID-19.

The CDR3 reads CASSLSLSGANVLTF. CDR3 coding DNA: TGTGCCAGCAGCCTCTCTCTCTCTGGGGCCAACGTCCTGACTTTC. The chain joins TRBV27 to TRBJ2-6; no reliable D call. Germline loops: CDR1 MNHEY, CDR2 SMNVEV (reference sequence). V dropped 6 bases and J dropped 0 bases, with 9 bases sitting between them. The CDR3 loop spans 15 amino acids.

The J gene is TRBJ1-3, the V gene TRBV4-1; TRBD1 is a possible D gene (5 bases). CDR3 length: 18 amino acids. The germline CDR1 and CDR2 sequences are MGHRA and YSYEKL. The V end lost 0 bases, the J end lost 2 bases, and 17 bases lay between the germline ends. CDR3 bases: TGCGCCAGCAGCCAAGACCTCGCCAGGGTGGAAACTGGAAACACCATATATTTT. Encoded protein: CASSQDLARVETGNTIYF.

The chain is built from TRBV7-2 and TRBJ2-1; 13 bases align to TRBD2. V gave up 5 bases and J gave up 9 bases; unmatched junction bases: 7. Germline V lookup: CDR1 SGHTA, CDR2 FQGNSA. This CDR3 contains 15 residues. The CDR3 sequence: CASSPGLAGRGEQFF. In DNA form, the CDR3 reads TGTGCCAGCAGCCCGGGACTAGCGGGGCGGGGTGAGCAGTTCTTC. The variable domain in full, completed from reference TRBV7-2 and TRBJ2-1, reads GAGVSQSPSNKVTEKGKDVELRCDPISGHTALYWYRQSLGQGLEFLIYFQGNSAPDKSGLPSDRFSAERTGGSVSTLTIQRTQQEDSAVYLCASSPGLAGRGEQFFGPGTRLTVL.

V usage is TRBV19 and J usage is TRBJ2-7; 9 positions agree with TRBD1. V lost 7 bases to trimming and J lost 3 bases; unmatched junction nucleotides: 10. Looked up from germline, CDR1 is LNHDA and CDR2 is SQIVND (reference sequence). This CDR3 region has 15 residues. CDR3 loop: CASKREDRGRYEQYF. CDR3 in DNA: TGTGCCAGTAAAAGAGAGGACAGGGGCCGCTACGAGCAGTACTTC.

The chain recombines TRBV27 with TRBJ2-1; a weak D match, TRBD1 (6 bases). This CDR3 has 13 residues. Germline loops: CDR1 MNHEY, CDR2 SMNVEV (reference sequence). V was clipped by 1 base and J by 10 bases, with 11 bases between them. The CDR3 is CASSLYRESEQFF. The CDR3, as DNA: TGTGCCAGCAGTTTATACAGGGAAAGCGAGCAGTTCTTC.

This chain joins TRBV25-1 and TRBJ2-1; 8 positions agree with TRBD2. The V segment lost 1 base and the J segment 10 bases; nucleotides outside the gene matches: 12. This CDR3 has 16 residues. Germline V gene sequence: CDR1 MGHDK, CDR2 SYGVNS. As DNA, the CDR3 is TGTGCCAGCAGTGAATTGGGAAGCGGGAGTAATGGCGAGCAGTTCTTC. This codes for CASSELGSGSNGEQFF.

The DNA for the CDR3 is TGTGCCAGCAGCTTAGGAGACAGGGGGCGGGGGAACACTGAAGCTTTCTTT. It encodes CASSLGDRGRGNTEAFF. The chain links TRBV7-9 to TRBJ1-1; TRBD1 agrees at 10 bases. V shed 1 base, J shed 1 base, and the junction held 6 bases outside the gene matches. CDR1 and CDR2 from the germline V gene are SEHNR and FQNEAQ (reference sequence). This CDR3 is 17 amino acids long.

DNA of the CDR3: TGTGCCAGCAGTTCCCCATTACTAGGGACTAACGCGAACACCGGGGAGCTGTTTTTT. Translated: CASSSPLLGTNANTGELFF. The V and J genes are TRBV6-2 or TRBV6-3 and TRBJ2-2; TRBD2 aligns across 7 bases. This CDR3 is 19 amino acids long. Germline V lookup: CDR1 MNHEY, CDR2 SVGEGT. V lost 4 bases and J lost 0; bases outside the gene matches: 14.

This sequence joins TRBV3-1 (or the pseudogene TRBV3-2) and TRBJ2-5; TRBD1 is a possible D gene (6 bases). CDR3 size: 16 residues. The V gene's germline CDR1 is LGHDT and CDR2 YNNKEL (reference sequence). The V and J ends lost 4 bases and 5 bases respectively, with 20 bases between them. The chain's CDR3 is CASSPGLSGQGETQYF. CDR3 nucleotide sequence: TGTGCCAGCAGCCCAGGTCTCAGCGGCCAGGGGGAGACCCAGTACTTC.

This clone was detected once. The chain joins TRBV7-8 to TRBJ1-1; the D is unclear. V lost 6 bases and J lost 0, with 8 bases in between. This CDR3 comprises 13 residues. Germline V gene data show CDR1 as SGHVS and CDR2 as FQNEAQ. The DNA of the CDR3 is TGTGCCAGCAGAAAGAGGGTGAACACTGAAGCTTTCTTT. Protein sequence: CASRKRVNTEAFF.

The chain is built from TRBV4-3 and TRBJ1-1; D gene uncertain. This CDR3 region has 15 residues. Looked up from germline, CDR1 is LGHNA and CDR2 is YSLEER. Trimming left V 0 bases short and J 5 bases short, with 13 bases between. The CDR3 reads CASSQDLAGVTEAFF. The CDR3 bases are TGCGCCAGCAGCCAAGATCTGGCGGGAGTAACTGAAGCTTTCTTT.

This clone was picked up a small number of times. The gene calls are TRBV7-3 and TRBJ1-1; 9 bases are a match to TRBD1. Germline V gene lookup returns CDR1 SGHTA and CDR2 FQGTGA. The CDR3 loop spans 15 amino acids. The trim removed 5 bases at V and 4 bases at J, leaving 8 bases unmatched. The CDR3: CASSIRDRAITEAFF. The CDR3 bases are TGTGCCAGCAGCATCCGGGACAGGGCTATCACTGAAGCTTTCTTT.

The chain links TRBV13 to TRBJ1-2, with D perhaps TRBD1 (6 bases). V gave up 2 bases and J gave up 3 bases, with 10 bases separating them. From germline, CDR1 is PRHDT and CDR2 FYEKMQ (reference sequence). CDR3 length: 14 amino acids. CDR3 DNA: TGTGCCAGCAGCTTAACAGGGACCCACTATGGCTACACCTTC. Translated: CASSLTGTHYGYTF.

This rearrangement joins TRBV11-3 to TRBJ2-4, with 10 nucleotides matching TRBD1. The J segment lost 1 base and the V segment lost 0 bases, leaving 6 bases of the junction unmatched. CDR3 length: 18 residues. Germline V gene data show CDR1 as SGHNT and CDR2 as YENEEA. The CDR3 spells CASSLDRDRGEAKNIQYF. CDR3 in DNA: TGTGCCAGCAGCTTAGACCGGGACAGGGGTGAGGCCAAAAACATTCAGTACTTC.

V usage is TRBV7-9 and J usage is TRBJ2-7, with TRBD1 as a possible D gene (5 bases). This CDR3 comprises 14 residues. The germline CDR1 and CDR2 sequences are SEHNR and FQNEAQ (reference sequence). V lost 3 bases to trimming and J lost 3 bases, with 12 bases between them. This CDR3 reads CASSFTAGIYEQYF. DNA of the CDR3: TGTGCCAGCAGCTTTACTGCAGGGATCTACGAGCAGTACTTC. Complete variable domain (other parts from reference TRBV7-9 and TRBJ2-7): DTGVSQNPRHKITKRGQNVTFRCDPISEHNRLYWYRQTLGQGPEFLTYFQNEAQLEKSRLLSDRFSAERPKGSFSTLEIQRTEQGDSAMYLCASSFTAGIYEQYFGPGTRLTVT.

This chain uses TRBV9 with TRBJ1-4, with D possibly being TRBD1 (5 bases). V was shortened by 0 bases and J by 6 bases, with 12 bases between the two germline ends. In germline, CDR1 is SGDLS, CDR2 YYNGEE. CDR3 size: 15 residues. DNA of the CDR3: TGTGCCAGCAGCGTAGGGGGGAGGAGGGATGAAAAACTGTTTTTT. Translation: CASSVGGRRDEKLFF.

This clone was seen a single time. DNA of the CDR3: TGTGCCAGCAGCAAAGTGGACAGGGGGTTAGGTAGCAATCAGCCCCAGCATTTT. Its protein product is CASSKVDRGLGSNQPQHF. The chain uses TRBV21-1 and TRBJ1-5; the table's D call, TRBD1, has no DNA check behind it. TRBV21-1 represents a pseudogene. The CDR3 loop spans 18 amino acids.

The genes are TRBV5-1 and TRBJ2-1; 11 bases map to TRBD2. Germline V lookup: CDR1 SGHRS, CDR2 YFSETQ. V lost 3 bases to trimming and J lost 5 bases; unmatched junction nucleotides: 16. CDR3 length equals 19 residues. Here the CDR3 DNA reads TGCGCCAGCAGCTATGTGGGGGGTACGGGACTAGCGGACCACAATGAGCAGTTCTTC. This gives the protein CASSYVGGTGLADHNEQFF.

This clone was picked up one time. In nucleotides, the CDR3 is TGTGCCAGCAGTCAAAGCGGAGGATTTGGCTACACCTTC. It specifies CASSQSGGFGYTF. The chain joins TRBV6-5 to TRBJ1-2; no definite D call. The length of the CDR3 is 13 residues. Trimming removed 5 bases at V and 7 bases at J, with 14 bases between. CDR1 and CDR2 from the germline V gene are MNHEY and SVGAGI.